A single sample gave rise to the 32 T cell receptor beta chains below, sequenced in a study of blood T cell repertoires in COVID-19. Assay: immunoSEQ multiplex PCR; the TCRdb copy retains only in-frame clones and omits some. Here the sample spans around 150,000 clones, 86% being singletons. The sample comprised peripheral blood. All receptors derive from a man aged 18 to 29 with acute or convalescent COVID-19.

This rearrangement joins TRBV19 to TRBJ1-5, with D possibly TRBD1 on 5 matching bases. This CDR3 is built from 15 residues. Per germline, CDR1 LNHDA and CDR2 SQIVND (reference sequence). Trimming pared 7 bases from V and 0 bases from J, leaving 13 bases between. CDR3 sequence reads: CASTKDNGSNQPQHF. In DNA form, the CDR3 reads TGTGCCAGTACCAAGGACAACGGTAGCAATCAGCCCCAGCATTTT.

In nucleotides, the CDR3 is TGCGCCAGCAGCAGGGGGACGGAAAACATTCAGTACTTC. It codes for CASSRGTENIQYF. V and J are TRBV5-1 and TRBJ2-4; maybe TRBD1 (6 bases). This CDR3 comprises 13 residues. The V and J ends lost 4 bases and 5 bases respectively, with 10 bases between them. Germline lookup yields CDR1 SGHRS and CDR2 YFSETQ.

The chain has TRBV7-9 and TRBJ2-3; 10 bases align to TRBD2. Germline loops: CDR1 SEHNR, CDR2 FQNEAQ (reference sequence). The CDR3 length is 16 residues. After removal of 2 bases from V and 5 bases from J, the junction contained 7 bases not matched to a gene. CDR3 residues: CASSLIKRGGRDTQYF. The CDR3 DNA follows: TGTGCCAGCAGCTTAATCAAGCGGGGGGGCCGAGATACGCAGTATTTT.

This chain joins TRBV18 and TRBJ2-5; no definite D call. Per germline, CDR1 KGHSH and CDR2 LQKENI. The V gene lost 1 base and the J gene lost 2 bases, with 5 bases spanning the gap. The CDR3 length is 13 residues. The CDR3 DNA is TGTGCCAGCTCACCACTGGAGCAAGAGACCCAGTACTTC. Amino acids: CASSPLEQETQYF.

This clone was seen only a few times. The CDR3 loop is CASRDSFYGYTF. For the CDR3, the DNA is TGTGCCAGCAGGGACAGCTTCTATGGCTACACCTTC. J is TRBJ1-2 and V is TRBV6-5, with D maybe TRBD1 (6 bases). Germline CDR1 and CDR2: MNHEY and SVGAGI. The CDR3 runs 12 residues. The ends were cut back, 6 bases at V and 4 bases at J, with 9 bases in the middle.

This chain uses TRBV11-2 with TRBJ2-1, with no clear D. The CDR3 length is 12 residues. Germline lookup yields CDR1 SGHAT and CDR2 FQNNGV. V lost 6 bases to trimming and J lost 7 bases, with 10 bases between them. CDR3 nucleotides: TGTGCCAGCAGTCCCCAGGCTAATGAGCAGTTCTTC. This gives the protein CASSPQANEQFF.

The chain joins TRBV6-5 to TRBJ2-1; D perhaps matches TRBD2 (7 bases). The V end lost 8 bases, the J end lost 8 bases, and 16 bases lay between the germline ends. The length of the CDR3 is 13 residues. Germline lookup yields CDR1 MNHEY and CDR2 SVGAGI. The CDR3 is CASERGGLDEQFF. CDR3 DNA sequence: TGTGCCAGCGAACGCGGGGGCCTCGATGAGCAGTTCTTC.

This clone was seen only a few times. CDR3 coding DNA: TGTGCCAGCAGCTTAATATTGGGGCAGGGGAGCTCTGGAAACACCATATATTTT. This encodes CASSLILGQGSSGNTIYF. J is TRBJ1-3 and V is TRBV7-8; weak D call: TRBD1 (6 bases). Germline CDR1 and CDR2: SGHVS and FQNEAQ. V shed 2 bases and J shed 0 bases, with 17 bases lying between them. CDR3 length equals 18 residues.

The chain recombines TRBV6-4 with TRBJ2-3; 8 bases fit TRBD1. The V and J ends lost 5 bases and 0 bases, in that order; junction bases with no gene match: 4. The CDR3 has 15 residues. The germline V gene encodes CDR1 MRHNA and CDR2 SNTAGT. CDR3 sequence: CASSNGQGSTDTQYF. CDR3 sequence (DNA): TGTGCCAGCAGTAATGGACAGGGAAGCACAGATACGCAGTATTTT.

The CDR3 region has the DNA TGTGCCAGCAGCTCCCCGGGGCAGGGGGAAAAACTGTTTTTT. Translated, it gives CASSSPGQGEKLFF. This chain joins TRBV7-9 and TRBJ1-4, with D maybe TRBD1 (6 bases). Germline V CDR1 and CDR2: SEHNR, FQNEAQ (reference sequence). CDR3 length equals 14 residues. V lost 4 bases, J lost 8 bases, and 14 bases lay in between.

The CDR3 bases are TGTGCCAGCAGCTTAGGACTAGCGGGGGAACTAGATACGCAGTATTTT. Its protein product is CASSLGLAGELDTQYF. The rearrangement uses TRBV7-3 and TRBJ2-3, with TRBD2 matching 13 bases. CDR1 and CDR2 from the germline V gene are SGHTA and FQGTGA. J gave up 5 bases and V 2 bases, and 4 bases lay outside the gene matches. The CDR3 loop spans 16 amino acids.

This clone came up a few times. The V and J genes are TRBV30 and TRBJ1-2; tentative D call: TRBD1 (6 bases). Trimming cost V 2 bases and J 4 bases, with 20 bases left between them. From germline, CDR1 is GTSNPN and CDR2 SVGIG (reference sequence). The length of the CDR3 is 16 residues. CDR3 protein: CAWSSQGLLQSYGYTF. The CDR3 DNA reads as TGTGCCTGGAGTTCACAGGGTCTCCTCCAAAGCTATGGCTACACCTTC.

J is TRBJ1-5 and V is TRBV4-1; 10 bases align to TRBD1. Germline lookup yields CDR1 MGHRA and CDR2 YSYEKL. V gave up 1 base and J gave up 7 bases; unmatched junction bases: 4. The length of the CDR3 is 15 residues. CDR3 in DNA: TGCGCCAGCAGCCAAGGGGACAGGGGAGTCCAGCCCCAGCATTTT. This sequence encodes CASSQGDRGVQPQHF.

The chain joins TRBV30 to TRBJ2-7; TRBD2 agrees at 9 bases. This CDR3 is built from 14 residues. V gave up 4 bases and J gave up 5 bases; unmatched junction bases: 9. From germline, CDR1 is GTSNPN and CDR2 SVGIG (reference sequence). DNA of the CDR3: TGTGCCTGGACAGATGGACTAGCGTGGGACGAGCAGTACTTC. It yields the protein CAWTDGLAWDEQYF.

The rearrangement links TRBV7-9 to TRBJ1-1; D might be TRBD1 (6 bases). This CDR3 spans 13 amino acids. Trimming took off 3 bases at V and 6 bases at J, with 11 bases between the two ends. The germline CDR1 and CDR2 sequences are SEHNR and FQNEAQ (reference sequence). The CDR3 bases are TGTGCCAGCAGCTTTCGACAGGCCTCTGAAGCTTTCTTT. Residues: CASSFRQASEAFF.

V usage is TRBV4-1 and J usage is TRBJ1-6; tentative D call: TRBD1 (5 bases). Germline CDR1 and CDR2: MGHRA and YSYEKL. With 0 bases removed from V and 4 bases from J, the gap between germline ends came to 10 bases. The CDR3 loop spans 16 amino acids. The CDR3 nucleotides read TGCGCCAGCAGCCAAGAGTTGGGGGGTTATAATTCACCCCTCCACTTT. This gives the protein CASSQELGGYNSPLHF.

The rearrangement joins TRBV6-5 to TRBJ1-2; 7 bases match TRBD1. The CDR3 spans 15 residues. The J segment lost 5 bases and the V segment lost 7 bases, leaving 13 bases of the junction unmatched. The germline gives CDR1 MNHEY, CDR2 SVGAGI. The CDR3 here is CASIPIKGARYGYTF. The CDR3 DNA reads TGTGCCAGCATTCCCATAAAGGGGGCTCGGTATGGCTACACCTTC.

V and J are TRBV12-5 and TRBJ2-1; 9 bases are a match to TRBD2. Germline CDR1 and CDR2: LGHNT and FRNRAP. The CDR3 contains 16 residues. With V trimmed by 5 bases and J by 2 bases, 7 bases remained unmatched. The CDR3 coding sequence is TGTGCTAGTGGTACCCTAGCGGGGAGGACCTACAATGAGCAGTTCTTC. Translation gives CASGTLAGRTYNEQFF.

The chain combines TRBV5-4 with TRBJ2-3; tentatively, D is TRBD2 (5 bases). Germline CDR1 is SGHNT and CDR2 is YYREEE (reference sequence). V lost 0 bases, J lost 4 bases, and 6 bases lay in between. This CDR3 region has 13 residues. The CDR3 nucleotides are TGTGCCAGCAGCTTGGCCGGGGCAGATACGCAGTATTTT. Translation gives CASSLAGADTQYF.

The chain joins TRBV6-4 to TRBJ2-2; TRBD1 might be the D (6 bases). The V and J ends lost 6 bases and 5 bases respectively, with 10 bases between them. Germline V gives CDR1 MRHNA, CDR2 SNTAGT. CDR3 length: 13 residues. The DNA of the CDR3 is TGTGCCAGCAGCCTAACAGGGACCGGGGAGCTGTTTTTT. This translates into CASSLTGTGELFF.

The rearrangement uses TRBV6-5 and TRBJ1-2; D remains ambiguous. The CDR3 contains 12 residues. Deletions cut 7 bases from V and 0 bases from J, with 6 bases between. Germline lookup yields CDR1 MNHEY and CDR2 SVGAGI. CDR3 DNA sequence: TGTGCCAGCAACAGAGCTAACTATGGCTACACCTTC. It codes for CASNRANYGYTF.

This chain links TRBV23-1 with TRBJ2-7; a weak D match, TRBD1 (6 bases). TRBV23-1 is an ORF for which the function is uncertain. The germline V and J ends were trimmed by 2 bases and 3 bases, with 17 bases remaining between them. The CDR3 extends over 16 amino acids. The CDR3 loop reads CASSQSGDKNYYEQYV. The CDR3 DNA reads as TGCGCCAGCAGTCAAAGTGGGGACAAGAACTACTACGAGCAGTACGTC.

The gene calls are TRBV19 and TRBJ1-1; tentatively, D is TRBD1 (6 bases). There are 15 residues in the CDR3. V was shortened by 3 bases and J by 0 bases, with 11 bases between the two germline ends. Germline V gives CDR1 LNHDA, CDR2 SQIVND (reference sequence). The DNA for the CDR3 is TGTGCCAGTAGTATTTGGGGGGGCCTGAACACTGAAGCTTTCTTT. Translation gives CASSIWGGLNTEAFF.

This clone was seen only once. Different DNA sequences within this sample yield the same CDR3. The chain is built from TRBV20-1 and TRBJ1-2; D is unresolved. Between the trimmed V and J ends, which lost 3 bases and 3 bases, there was a span of 5 bases. This CDR3 is built from 11 residues. Looked up from germline, CDR1 is DFQATT and CDR2 is SNEGSKA (reference sequence). The CDR3 nucleotides are TGCAGTGCTAGGAGGGACTATGGCTACACCTTC. This encodes CSARRDYGYTF.

The chain couples TRBV30 to TRBJ1-3; no firm D call. This CDR3 region has 16 residues. V shed 0 bases and J shed 1 base, with 13 bases lying between them. Germline CDR1 is GTSNPN and CDR2 is SVGIG (reference sequence). CDR3 loop: CAWSVGVPRSGNTIYF. The CDR3 bases are TGTGCCTGGAGTGTAGGAGTCCCGAGGTCTGGAAACACCATATATTTT.

CDR3 region: CASSLGQGARGYTF. CDR3 in DNA: TGTGCCAGCAGTTTAGGACAGGGGGCGCGTGGCTACACCTTC. The chain is built from TRBV6-5 and TRBJ1-2, with TRBD1 matching 11 bases. The CDR3 consists of 14 residues. From germline, CDR1 is MNHEY and CDR2 SVGAGI. With 4 bases clipped from V and 7 bases from J, the junction kept 5 bases outside the gene matches.

This chain connects TRBV3-1 (or the pseudogene TRBV3-2) to TRBJ1-1; D unclear. The CDR3 contains 15 residues. Trimming shortened V by 0 bases and J by 1 base, and 9 bases separated the two germline ends. The germline gives CDR1 LGHDT, CDR2 YNNKEL (reference sequence). The CDR3 nucleotides are TGTGCCAGCAGCCAAGATTCAGGTTGGAACACTGAAGCTTTCTTT. It is translated as CASSQDSGWNTEAFF.

This chain uses TRBV20-1 with TRBJ1-1; perhaps TRBD1 as D (5 bases). Germline CDR1 is DFQATT and CDR2 is SNEGSKA (reference sequence). V lost 3 bases and J lost 5, with 16 bases in between. This CDR3 contains 14 residues. For the CDR3, the DNA is TGCAGTGCTAGTAGGGCAGGGTATTTTACTGAAGCTTTCTTT. Translated, it gives CSASRAGYFTEAFF.

This rearrangement joins TRBV28 to TRBJ2-5; D call uncertain. Trimming removed 8 bases at V and 0 bases at J, with 10 bases between. Per the germline V gene, CDR1 is MDHEN and CDR2 is SYDVKM. CDR3 length equals 13 residues. The CDR3 DNA reads TGTGCCAGCCTTCATATAGACCAAGAGACCCAGTACTTC. This codes for CASLHIDQETQYF.

CDR3 sequence: CASSIQDRVAEAFF. The CDR3, as DNA: TGTGCCAGTAGTATCCAGGACAGGGTCGCTGAAGCTTTCTTT. The chain joins TRBV19 to TRBJ1-1, with 8 nucleotides matching TRBD1. This CDR3 is built from 14 residues. The germline CDR1 and CDR2 sequences are LNHDA and SQIVND (reference sequence). Trimming took 3 bases from V and 6 from J; bases not matched to a gene: 6.

The chain uses TRBV29-1 and TRBJ2-1; D might be TRBD1 (6 bases). V lost 3 bases, J lost 7 bases, and 10 bases lay in between. This CDR3 spans 12 amino acids. Germline V gene lookup returns CDR1 SQVTM and CDR2 ANQGSEA. The CDR3 is CSVEGQGNEQFF. DNA of the CDR3: TGCAGCGTTGAGGGCCAGGGGAATGAGCAGTTCTTC.

This clone was counted between two and nine times. The chain carries TRBV5-1 and TRBJ2-1; 12 positions agree with TRBD1. Germline CDR1 SGHRS, CDR2 YFSETQ. Trimming at V came to 0 bases and at J to 5 bases, leaving 3 bases not matched to a gene. CDR3 length: 16 residues. CDR3 DNA: TGCGCCAGCAGCTTGGGGGACAGGGGGCGCAACAATGAGCAGTTCTTC. As protein: CASSLGDRGRNNEQFF.